This T cell receptor beta chain was retrieved from a study of graft-versus-host responses after intestinal transplantation. Study summary: Recipients were given multivisceral, liver-intestinal, or isolated intestinal transplants. Among the recipients, all got anti-thymocyte globulin induction and then tacrolimus and steroids for about 3 years. Study-wide findings and caveats: Recipient bone marrow held GvH clones, some seen earlier in ileum or blood. In patients with graft-donor T cell macrochimerism, allograft graft-versus-host to host-versus-graft clonal ratios were high.

Measured with immunoSEQ multiplex PCR; TCRdb has only the in-frame clones, and not every one. Found here are roughly 11,000 clones, about 73% of them singletons; the top ten hold roughly 4%. The length of the CDR3 is 13 residues. Trimming stripped 3 bases from V and 5 bases from J, with 7 bases between. Germline V CDR1 and CDR2: MGHRA, YSYEKL. Intraepithelial and lamina propria lymphocytes were released after the graft tissue was processed. Points on this clone: The antigen is unknown.

The receptor's source is a human patient who received an intestinal transplant, so some T cells may come from the graft donor. The starting material was ileum tissue, obtained 140 to 150 days after intestinal transplantation. The J gene is TRBJ2-2, the V gene TRBV4-1, with TRBD2 as a possible D gene (5 bases). In DNA, the CDR3 is TGCGCCAGCAGCCATACTAGTACCGGGGAGCTGTTTTTT. Its translation is CASSHTSTGELFF.